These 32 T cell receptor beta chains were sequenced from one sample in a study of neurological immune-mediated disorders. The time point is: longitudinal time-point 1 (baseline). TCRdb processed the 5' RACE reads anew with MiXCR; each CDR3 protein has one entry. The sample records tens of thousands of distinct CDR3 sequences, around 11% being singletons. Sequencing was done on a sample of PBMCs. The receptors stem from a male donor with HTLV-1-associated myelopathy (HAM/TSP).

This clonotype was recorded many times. The CDR3: CASSGGQGSTDTQYF. CDR3 nucleotides: TGCGCCAGCAGCGGAGGGCAGGGGAGCACAGATACGCAGTATTTT. The gene calls are TRBV5-1 and TRBJ2-3; tentatively, D is TRBD1 or TRBD2 (6 bases each). Germline V CDR1 and CDR2: SGHRS, YFSETQ. The CDR3 is 15 amino acids. V was pared by 4 bases and J by 0 bases, with 12 bases between.

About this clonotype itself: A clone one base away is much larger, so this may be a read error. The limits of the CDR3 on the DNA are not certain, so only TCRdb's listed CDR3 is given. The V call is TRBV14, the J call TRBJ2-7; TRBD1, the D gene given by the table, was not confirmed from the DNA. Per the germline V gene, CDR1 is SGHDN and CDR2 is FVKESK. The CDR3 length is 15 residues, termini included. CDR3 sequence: CANSQGKWAGGIRYF.

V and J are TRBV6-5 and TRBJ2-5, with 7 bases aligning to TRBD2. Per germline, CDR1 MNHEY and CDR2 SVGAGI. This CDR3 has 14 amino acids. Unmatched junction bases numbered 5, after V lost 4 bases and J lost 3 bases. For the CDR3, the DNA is TGTGCCAGCAGTTTGTTGGGGGGGGAAGAGACCCAGTACTTC. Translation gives CASSLLGGEETQYF.

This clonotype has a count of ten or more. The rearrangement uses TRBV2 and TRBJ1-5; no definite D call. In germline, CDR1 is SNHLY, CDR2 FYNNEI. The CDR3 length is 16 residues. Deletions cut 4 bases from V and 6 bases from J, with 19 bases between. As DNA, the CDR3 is TGTGCCAGCAGTGTCGAGAGCAGTGGGTCGTCTCAGCCCCAGCATTTT. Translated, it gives CASSVESSGSSQPQHF.

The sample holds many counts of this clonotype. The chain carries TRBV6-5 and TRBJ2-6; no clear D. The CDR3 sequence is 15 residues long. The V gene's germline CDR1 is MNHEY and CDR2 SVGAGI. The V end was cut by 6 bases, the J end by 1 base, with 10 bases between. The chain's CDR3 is CASRGSASGANVLTF. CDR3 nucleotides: TGTGCCAGCAGGGGATCCGCATCTGGGGCCAACGTCCTGACTTTC.

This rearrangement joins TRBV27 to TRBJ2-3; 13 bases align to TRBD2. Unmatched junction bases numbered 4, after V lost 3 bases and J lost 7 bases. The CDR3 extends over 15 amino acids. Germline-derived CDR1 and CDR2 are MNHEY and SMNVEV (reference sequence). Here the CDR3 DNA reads TGTGCCAGCAGTTTCACTAGCGGGGGGGCAAATACGCAGTATTTT. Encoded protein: CASSFTSGGANTQYF.

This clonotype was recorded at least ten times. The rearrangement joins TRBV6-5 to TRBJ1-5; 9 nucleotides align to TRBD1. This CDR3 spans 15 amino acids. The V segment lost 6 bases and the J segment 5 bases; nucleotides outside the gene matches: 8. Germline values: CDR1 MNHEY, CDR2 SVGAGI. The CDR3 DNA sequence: TGTGCCAGCAGGGAACAGGGGGCGGGTTATCAGCCCCAGCATTTT. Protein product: CASREQGAGYQPQHF.

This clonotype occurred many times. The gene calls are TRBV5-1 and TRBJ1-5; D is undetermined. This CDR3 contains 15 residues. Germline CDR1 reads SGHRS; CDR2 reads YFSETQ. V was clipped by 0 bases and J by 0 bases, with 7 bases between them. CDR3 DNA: TGCGCCAGCAGCTTGGACGGTGATAGCAATCAGCCCCAGCATTTT. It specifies CASSLDGDSNQPQHF. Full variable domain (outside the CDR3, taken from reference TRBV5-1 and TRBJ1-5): KAGVTQTPRYLIKTRGQQVTLSCSPISGHRSVSWYQQTPGQGLQFLFEYFSETQRNKGNFPGRFSGRQFSNSRSEMNVSTLELGDSALYLCASSLDGDSNQPQHFGDGTRLSIL.

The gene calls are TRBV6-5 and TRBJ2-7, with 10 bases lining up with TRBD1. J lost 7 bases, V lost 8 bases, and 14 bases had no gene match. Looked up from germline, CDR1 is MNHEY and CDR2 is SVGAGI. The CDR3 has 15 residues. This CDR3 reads CASRRTGTGAQEQYF. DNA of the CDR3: TGTGCCAGCCGGAGAACCGGGACAGGGGCCCAAGAGCAGTACTTC.

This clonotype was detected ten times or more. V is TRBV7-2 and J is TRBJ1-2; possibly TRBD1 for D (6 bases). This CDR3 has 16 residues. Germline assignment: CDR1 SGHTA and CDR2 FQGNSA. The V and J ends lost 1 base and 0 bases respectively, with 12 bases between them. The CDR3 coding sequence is TGTGCCAGCAGCTTAGACCCAGGGGTAGCTAACTATGGCTACACCTTC. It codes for CASSLDPGVANYGYTF.

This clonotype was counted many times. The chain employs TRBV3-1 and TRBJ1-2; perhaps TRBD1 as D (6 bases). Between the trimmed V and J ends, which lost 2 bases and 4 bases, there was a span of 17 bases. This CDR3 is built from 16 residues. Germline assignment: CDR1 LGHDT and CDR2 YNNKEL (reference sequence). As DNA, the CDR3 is TGTGCCAGCAGCCAAAGCGTAGGCGGGACATCCTATGGCTACACCTTC. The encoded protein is CASSQSVGGTSYGYTF.

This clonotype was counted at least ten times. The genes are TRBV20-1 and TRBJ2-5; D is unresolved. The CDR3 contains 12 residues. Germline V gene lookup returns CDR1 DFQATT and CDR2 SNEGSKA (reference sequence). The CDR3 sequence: CSARGFRETQYF. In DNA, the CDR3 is TGCAGCGCCCGTGGGTTTCGGGAGACCCAGTACTTC.

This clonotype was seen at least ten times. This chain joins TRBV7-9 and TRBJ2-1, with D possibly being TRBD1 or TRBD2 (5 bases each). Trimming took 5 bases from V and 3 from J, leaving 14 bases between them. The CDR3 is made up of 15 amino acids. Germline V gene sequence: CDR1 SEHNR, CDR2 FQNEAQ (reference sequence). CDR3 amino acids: CASSPRDGLYNEQFF. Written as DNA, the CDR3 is TGTGCCAGCAGCCCCCGGGACGGCCTCTACAATGAGCAGTTCTTC.

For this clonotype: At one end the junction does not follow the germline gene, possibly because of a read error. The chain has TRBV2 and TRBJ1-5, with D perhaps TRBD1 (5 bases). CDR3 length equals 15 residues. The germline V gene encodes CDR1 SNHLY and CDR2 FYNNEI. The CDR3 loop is CASSFQGLGNHPQHF. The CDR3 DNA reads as TGTGCCAGCAGCTTTCAGGGATTGGGCAATCATCCCCAACATTTT.

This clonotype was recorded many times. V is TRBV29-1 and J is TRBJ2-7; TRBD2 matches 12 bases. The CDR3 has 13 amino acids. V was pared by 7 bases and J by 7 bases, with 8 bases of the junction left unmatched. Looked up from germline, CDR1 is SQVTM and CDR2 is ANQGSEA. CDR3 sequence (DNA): TGCAGCGGTACCGGACTAGCGGGGTTAGAGCAGTACTTC. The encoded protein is CSGTGLAGLEQYF.

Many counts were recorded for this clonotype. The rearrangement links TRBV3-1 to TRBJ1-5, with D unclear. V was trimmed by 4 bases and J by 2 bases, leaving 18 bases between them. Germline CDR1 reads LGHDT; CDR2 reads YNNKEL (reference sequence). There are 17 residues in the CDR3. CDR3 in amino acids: CASSPWSEVRGNQPQHF. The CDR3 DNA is TGTGCCAGCAGCCCGTGGTCGGAGGTTCGTGGCAATCAGCCCCAGCATTTT.

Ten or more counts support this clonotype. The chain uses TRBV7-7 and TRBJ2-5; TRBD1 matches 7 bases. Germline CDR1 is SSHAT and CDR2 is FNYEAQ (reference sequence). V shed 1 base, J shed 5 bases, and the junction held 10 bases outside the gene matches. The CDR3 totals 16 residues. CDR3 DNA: TGTGCCAGCAGCTTAGTACCAGGGGGAGAGGGGGAGACCCAGTACTTC. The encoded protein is CASSLVPGGEGETQYF.

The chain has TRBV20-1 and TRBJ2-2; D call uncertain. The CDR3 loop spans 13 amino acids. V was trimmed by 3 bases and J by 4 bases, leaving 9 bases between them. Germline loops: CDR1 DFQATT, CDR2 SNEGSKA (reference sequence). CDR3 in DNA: TGCAGTGCTAGGCCGACGGCCACCGGGGAGCTGTTTTTT. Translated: CSARPTATGELFF.

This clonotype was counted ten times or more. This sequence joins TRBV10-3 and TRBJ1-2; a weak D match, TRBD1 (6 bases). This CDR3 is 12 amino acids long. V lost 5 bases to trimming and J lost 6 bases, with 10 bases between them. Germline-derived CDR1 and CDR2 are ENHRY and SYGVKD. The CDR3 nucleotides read TGTGCCATCAGTCCAACAGGGAATGGCTACACCTTC. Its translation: CAISPTGNGYTF.

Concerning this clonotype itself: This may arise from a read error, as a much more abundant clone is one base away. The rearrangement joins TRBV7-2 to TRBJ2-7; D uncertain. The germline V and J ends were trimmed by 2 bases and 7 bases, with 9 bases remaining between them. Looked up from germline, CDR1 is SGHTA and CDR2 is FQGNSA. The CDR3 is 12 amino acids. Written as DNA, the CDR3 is TGTGCCAGCAGCTTATGGGGTAGGGAGCAGTACTTC. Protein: CASSLWGREQYF.

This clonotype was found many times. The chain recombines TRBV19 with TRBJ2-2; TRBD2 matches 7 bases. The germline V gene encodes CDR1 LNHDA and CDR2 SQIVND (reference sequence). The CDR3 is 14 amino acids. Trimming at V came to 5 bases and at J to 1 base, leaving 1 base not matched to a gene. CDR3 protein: CASSSSGNTGELFF. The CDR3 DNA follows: TGTGCCAGTAGTTCTAGCGGGAACACCGGGGAGCTGTTTTTT.

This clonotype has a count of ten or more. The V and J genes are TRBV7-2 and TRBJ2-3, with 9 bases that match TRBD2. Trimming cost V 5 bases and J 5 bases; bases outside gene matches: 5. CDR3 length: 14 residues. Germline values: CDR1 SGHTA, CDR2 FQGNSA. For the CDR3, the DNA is TGTGCCAGCAGCCCGGGACTAGCTGAAGATACGCAGTATTTT. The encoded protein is CASSPGLAEDTQYF. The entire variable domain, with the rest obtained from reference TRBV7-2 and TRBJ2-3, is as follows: GAGVSQSPSNKVTEKGKDVELRCDPISGHTALYWYRQSLGQGLEFLIYFQGNSAPDKSGLPSDRFSAERTGGSVSTLTIQRTQQEDSAVYLCASSPGLAEDTQYFGPGTRLTVL.

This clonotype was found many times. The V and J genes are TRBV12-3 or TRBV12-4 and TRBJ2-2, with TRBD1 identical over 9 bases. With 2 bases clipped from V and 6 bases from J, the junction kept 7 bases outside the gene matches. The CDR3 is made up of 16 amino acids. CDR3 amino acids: CASSLFGQGKAGELFF. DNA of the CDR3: TGTGCCAGCAGTTTATTTGGACAGGGGAAGGCCGGGGAGCTGTTTTTT.

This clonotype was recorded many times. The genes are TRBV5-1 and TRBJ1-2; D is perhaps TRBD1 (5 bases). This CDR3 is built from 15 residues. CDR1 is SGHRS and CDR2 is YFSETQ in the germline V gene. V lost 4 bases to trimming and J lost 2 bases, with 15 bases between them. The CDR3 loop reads CASSPSRGANYGYTF. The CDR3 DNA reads TGCGCCAGCAGCCCCTCTAGGGGCGCGAACTATGGCTACACCTTC.

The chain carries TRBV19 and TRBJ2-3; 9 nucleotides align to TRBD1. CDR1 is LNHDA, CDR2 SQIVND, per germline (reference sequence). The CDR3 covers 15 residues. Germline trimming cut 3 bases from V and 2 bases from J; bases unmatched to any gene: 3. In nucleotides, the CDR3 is TGTGCCAGTAGTATGGGACAGGGACACACAGATACGCAGTATTTT. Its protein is CASSMGQGHTDTQYF. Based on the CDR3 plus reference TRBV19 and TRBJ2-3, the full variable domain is DGGITQSPKYLFRKEGQNVTLSCEQNLNHDAMYWYRQDPGQGLRLIYYSQIVNDFQKGDIAEGYSVSREKKESFPLTVTSAQKNPTAFYLCASSMGQGHTDTQYFGPGTRLTVL.

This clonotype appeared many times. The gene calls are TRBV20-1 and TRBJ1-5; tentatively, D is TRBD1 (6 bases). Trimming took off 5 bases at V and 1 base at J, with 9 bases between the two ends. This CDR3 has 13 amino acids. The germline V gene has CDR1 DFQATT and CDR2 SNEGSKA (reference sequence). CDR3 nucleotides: TGCAGTGCTTCTACAGGGAGCAATCAGCCCCAGCATTTT. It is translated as CSASTGSNQPQHF.

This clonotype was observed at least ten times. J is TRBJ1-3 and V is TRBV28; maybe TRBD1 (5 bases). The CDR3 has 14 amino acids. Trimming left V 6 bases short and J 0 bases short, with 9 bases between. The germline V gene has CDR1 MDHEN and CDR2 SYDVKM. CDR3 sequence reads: CASRGTASGNTIYF. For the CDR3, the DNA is TGTGCCAGCAGAGGGACGGCCTCTGGAAACACCATATATTTT.

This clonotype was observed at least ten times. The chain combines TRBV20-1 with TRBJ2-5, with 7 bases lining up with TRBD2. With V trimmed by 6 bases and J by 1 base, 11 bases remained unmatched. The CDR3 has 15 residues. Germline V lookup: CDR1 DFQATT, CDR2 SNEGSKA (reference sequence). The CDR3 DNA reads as TGCAGTGCCCCGGGGGGTGGGAGAGGCCAAGAGACCCAGTACTTC. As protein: CSAPGGGRGQETQYF.

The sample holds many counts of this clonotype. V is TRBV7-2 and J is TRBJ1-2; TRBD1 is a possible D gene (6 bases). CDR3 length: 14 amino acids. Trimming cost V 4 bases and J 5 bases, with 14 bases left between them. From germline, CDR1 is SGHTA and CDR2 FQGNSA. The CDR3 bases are TGTGCCAGCAGCTCAAACAGGGATCCTTATGGCTACACCTTC. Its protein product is CASSSNRDPYGYTF.

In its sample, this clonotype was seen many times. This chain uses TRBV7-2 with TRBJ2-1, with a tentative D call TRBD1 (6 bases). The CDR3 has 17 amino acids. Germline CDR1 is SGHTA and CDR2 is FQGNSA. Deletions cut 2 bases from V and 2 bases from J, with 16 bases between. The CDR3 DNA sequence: TGTGCCAGCAGCTTACTGAGGCCCGGGACAACCTACAATGAGCAGTTCTTC. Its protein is CASSLLRPGTTYNEQFF.

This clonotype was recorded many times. The DNA for the CDR3 is TGCGCCAGCAGCGACCTCCAGGGAGCTGGGGCCAACGTCCTGACTTTC. Encoded protein: CASSDLQGAGANVLTF. The V and J genes are TRBV5-1 and TRBJ2-6; D possibly matches TRBD1 or TRBD2 (5 bases each). V lost 4 bases and J lost 2, with 13 bases in between. Germline-derived CDR1 and CDR2 are SGHRS and YFSETQ. The CDR3 contains 16 residues.

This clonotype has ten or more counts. The CDR3 loop is CASSLSGEGEQYF. The DNA for the CDR3 is TGCGCCAGCAGCTTGTCAGGGGAAGGAGAGCAGTACTTC. This chain connects TRBV5-1 to TRBJ2-7, with D perhaps matching TRBD1 (6 bases). The CDR3 spans 13 residues. V lost 1 base to trimming and J lost 7 bases, with 12 bases between them. The germline V gene encodes CDR1 SGHRS and CDR2 YFSETQ.